The clone carrying this TCR beta chain was detected ten times or more. Its specificity is not known. This CDR3 contains 16 residues. Germline assignment: CDR1 LGHNA and CDR2 YNFKEQ. With 1 base removed from V and 0 bases from J, the gap between germline ends came to 10 bases. The data are from a study of neurological immune-mediated disorders. Study results and limitations: Falling below healthy controls, multiple sclerosis showed the least TCR clonal expansion, while HTLV-1-associated myelopathy showed the most.

With 10-nucleotide random UMIs, 5'RACE was used to make the cDNA. TCRdb used MiXCR to reprocess the 5' RACE reads, holding one entry per CDR3 protein. In the table there are tens of thousands of distinct CDR3 sequences, approximately 5% of which are singletons. Sequencing input: PBMCs. The V call is TRBV4-2, the J call TRBJ2-1; D unresolved. The TCR was taken from a woman aged 30 to 39 with multiple sclerosis. The CDR3 bases are TGTGCCAGCAGCCAAGGTACCGACAACTCCTACAATGAGCAGTTCTTC. Protein sequence: CASSQGTDNSYNEQFF.